The 15 T cell receptor beta chains below come from one sample, sequenced in a study of shared clonotypes between healthy human individuals. Produced via immunoSEQ multiplex PCR; TCRdb's table is partial and in-frame only. The sample lists roughly 650,000 clones, more than 95% seen once, with about 0.06% in the top ten. The sequencing input was naive CD4+ T cells sorted from blood. Subset: CD45RA+ positively selected. The receptors here all came from a woman younger than 45 in good health.

This clone was observed once. The chain couples TRBV4-1 to TRBJ2-1; a possible D gene is TRBD2 (5 bases). The CDR3 length is 14 residues. Germline CDR1 and CDR2: MGHRA and YSYEKL. The V end was cut by 2 bases, the J end by 1 base, with 6 bases between. Here the CDR3 reads CASSQRGSYNEQFF. The CDR3 nucleotides are TGCGCCAGCAGCCAACGCGGGTCCTACAATGAGCAGTTCTTC.

The chain couples TRBV18 to TRBJ2-3; 11 bases agree with TRBD2. The ends lost 3 bases at V and 0 bases at J; junction bases unmatched: 2. The CDR3 consists of 16 residues. Germline CDR1 and CDR2: KGHSH and LQKENI. DNA of the CDR3: TGTGCCAGCTCACCTCGACTAGCGGGGAGCACAGATACGCAGTATTTT. This gives the protein CASSPRLAGSTDTQYF.

CDR3 in DNA: TGTGCCAGCAGCCAAAAATCCCAGGGTGGAAACACCATATATTTT. Amino acids: CASSQKSQGGNTIYF. The chain joins TRBV14 to TRBJ1-3; possible D gene TRBD1, 5 bases. V was pared by 2 bases and J by 3 bases, with 11 bases between. Germline CDR1 and CDR2: SGHDN and FVKESK. The CDR3 consists of 15 residues.

The chain uses TRBV28 and TRBJ2-1; D might be TRBD1 (6 bases). The ends were cut back, 5 bases at V and 9 bases at J, with 26 bases in the middle. This CDR3 region has 17 residues. Germline loops: CDR1 MDHEN, CDR2 SYDVKM. CDR3: CASSPFFCDRQGCEQFF. CDR3 coding DNA: TGTGCCAGCAGTCCTTTTTTTTGCGATAGGCAGGGGTGTGAGCAGTTCTTC.

This clone was recorded only once. The chain is built from TRBV6-1 and TRBJ1-5; 7 bases match TRBD1. The V and J ends lost 6 bases and 5 bases, in that order; junction bases with no gene match: 7. CDR1 MNHNS and CDR2 SASEGT come from the germline V gene. The CDR3 extends over 14 amino acids. CDR3 nucleotide sequence: TGTGCCAGCAGAGAGGGACAGATCTATCAGCCCCAGCATTTT. It codes for CASREGQIYQPQHF.

This chain joins TRBV23-1 and TRBJ2-5, with D tentatively TRBD1 (6 bases). Matching the DNA end better, TRBJ2-7 makes the J call doubtful. TRBV23-1 is labeled an ORF, and its function is uncertain. The CDR3 runs 17 residues. DNA of the CDR3: TGCGCCAGCAGTCACCGAGAACGGGACACCAAGGATTACGAGCAGTACTTC. Amino acids: CASSHRERDTKDYEQYF.

The chain links TRBV27 to TRBJ1-6, with 7 bases matching TRBD1. The germline gives CDR1 MNHEY, CDR2 SMNVEV (reference sequence). The J segment lost 4 bases and the V segment lost 5 bases, leaving 2 bases of the junction unmatched. The CDR3 totals 14 residues. The CDR3 DNA reads as TGTGCCAGCAGTGGGACAGCTTATAATTCACCCCTCCACTTT. Translation: CASSGTAYNSPLHF.

The chain couples TRBV28 to TRBJ1-2; 8 bases agree with TRBD1. The CDR3 length is 14 residues. CDR1 and CDR2 (germline): MDHEN, SYDVKM. The ends lost 4 bases at V and 7 bases at J; junction bases unmatched: 8. CDR3: CASSSSQGAFGYTF. The CDR3 region has the DNA TGTGCCAGCAGTTCCTCCCAGGGGGCGTTTGGCTACACCTTC.

This sequence joins TRBV7-9 and TRBJ2-5; TRBD2 aligns across 15 bases. Germline V lookup: CDR1 SEHNR, CDR2 FQNEAQ (reference sequence). V shed 5 bases, J shed 5 bases, and the junction held 6 bases outside the gene matches. The CDR3 consists of 16 residues. CDR3 protein: CASSLGLAGGRETQYF. The CDR3 bases are TGTGCCAGCAGCCTGGGACTAGCGGGGGGCCGGGAGACCCAGTACTTC.

The chain combines TRBV19 with TRBJ1-1, with 8 bases aligning to TRBD1. V was pared by 6 bases and J by 3 bases, with 3 bases of the junction left unmatched. The CDR3 spans 13 residues. The germline CDR1 and CDR2 sequences are LNHDA and SQIVND (reference sequence). The CDR3 reads CASSWTGYTEAFF. In nucleotides, the CDR3 is TGTGCCAGTAGCTGGACAGGGTACACTGAAGCTTTCTTT.

The chain links TRBV7-8 to TRBJ2-7; a possible D gene is TRBD1 (6 bases). CDR3 length equals 17 residues. Per the germline V gene, CDR1 is SGHVS and CDR2 is FQNEAQ. Trimming left V 2 bases short and J 4 bases short, with 21 bases between. The DNA of the CDR3 is TGTGCCAGCAGCTTAAGGAGTCTTGGGGACACGTTTTACGAGCAGTACTTC. Translated, it gives CASSLRSLGDTFYEQYF.

The V and J genes are TRBV28 and TRBJ2-7; possible D gene TRBD1, 6 bases. V was trimmed by 8 bases and J by 7 bases, leaving 15 bases between them. Germline assignment: CDR1 MDHEN and CDR2 SYDVKM. This CDR3 comprises 12 residues. Written as DNA, the CDR3 is TGTGCCAGCCAGGACAGCGGAGATGAGCAGTACTTC. Its protein is CASQDSGDEQYF.

V gene TRBV4-1 combines with J gene TRBJ2-3; D possibly uses TRBD1 or TRBD2 (5 bases each). This CDR3 has 15 amino acids. The germline V gene has CDR1 MGHRA and CDR2 YSYEKL. The V and J ends lost 0 bases and 9 bases respectively, with 16 bases between them. The CDR3 sequence: CASSQDGIGGRTQYF. DNA for the CDR3: TGCGCCAGCAGCCAAGATGGTATTGGGGGACGAACGCAGTATTTT.

The genes are TRBV7-3 and TRBJ2-2; D is ambiguous. CDR1 is SGHTA and CDR2 is FQGTGA in the germline V gene. CDR3 length: 13 amino acids. Trimming left V 4 bases short and J 5 bases short, with 8 bases between. The CDR3 DNA reads TGTGCCAGCAGCTCGAGTGGTACCGGGGAGCTGTTTTTT. This translates into CASSSSGTGELFF.

V is TRBV6-5 and J is TRBJ1-4; maybe TRBD1 (5 bases). The germline V gene encodes CDR1 MNHEY and CDR2 SVGAGI. V was shortened by 4 bases and J by 3 bases, with 15 bases between the two germline ends. The CDR3 is 16 amino acids. The CDR3 sequence: CASSLRGGRANEKLFF. CDR3 DNA: TGTGCCAGCAGTTTGAGGGGTGGTAGGGCTAATGAAAAACTGTTTTTT.